A single sample gave rise to the 18 T cell receptor beta chains below, sequenced in a study of T cells in Graves' hyperthyroidism and ophthalmopathy. From RNA transcripts, TCR beta CDR3 regions were amplified. The TCR CDR3 first-round RT-PCR relied on the HTBI primer set. TCRdb itself ran the multiplex PCR reads through MiXCR, one entry per CDR3 protein. The table includes a few hundred thousand distinct CDR3 sequences, more than 45% detected once. The source material was peripheral blood or thyroid tissue (not recorded which). The receptor source for this set is a woman aged 18 to 35 with Graves' hyperthyroidism.

This clonotype was seen ten or more times. This rearrangement joins TRBV7-9 to TRBJ2-2; possibly TRBD2 for D (5 bases). V was pared by 6 bases and J by 4 bases, with 15 bases between. This CDR3 contains 15 residues. CDR1 SEHNR and CDR2 FQNEAQ come from the germline V gene (reference sequence). Here the CDR3 DNA reads TGTGCCAGCAGGTCCGTAGTAGGGAGCACCGGGGAGCTGTTTTTT. Its translation: CASRSVVGSTGELFF.

This clonotype was detected ten times or more. V is TRBV7-3 and J is TRBJ1-6; tentative D call: TRBD1 (6 bases). CDR3 length equals 15 residues. Germline loops: CDR1 SGHTA, CDR2 FQGTGA. V was shortened by 0 bases and J by 8 bases, with 11 bases between the two germline ends. Here the CDR3 DNA reads TGTGCCAGCAGCTTAACTATACAGGGCGATTCACCCCTCCACTTT. It is translated as CASSLTIQGDSPLHF. The full variable domain, in which reference TRBV7-3 and TRBJ1-6 provide the parts outside the CDR3, is GAGVSQTPSNKVTEKGKYVELRCDPISGHTALYWYRQSLGQGPEFLIYFQGTGAADDSGLPNDRFFAVRPEGSVSTLKIQRTERGDSAVYLCASSLTIQGDSPLHFGNGTRLTVT.

The J gene is TRBJ1-5, the V gene TRBV28; weak D call: TRBD1 (5 bases). Between the trimmed V and J ends, which lost 2 bases and 1 base, there was a span of 15 bases. CDR3 length equals 17 residues. Germline V gene lookup returns CDR1 MDHEN and CDR2 SYDVKM. CDR3: CASSLPFRAGSNQPQHF. CDR3 bases: TGTGCCAGCAGTTTACCGTTCAGGGCTGGGAGCAATCAGCCCCAGCATTTT. Full variable domain (remainder filled in from reference TRBV28 and TRBJ1-5): DVKVTQSSRYLVKRTGEKVFLECVQDMDHENMFWYRQDPGLGLRLIYFSYDVKMKEKGDIPEGYSVSREKKERFSLILESASTNQTSMYLCASSLPFRAGSNQPQHFGDGTRLSIL.

The chain uses TRBV29-1 and TRBJ2-5, with TRBD1 identical over 7 bases. The CDR3 has 14 residues. Unmatched junction bases numbered 14, after V lost 6 bases and J lost 7 bases. The V gene's germline CDR1 is SQVTM and CDR2 ANQGSEA. The CDR3 sequence is CSVTSRDSLGTQYF. The CDR3 DNA reads TGCAGCGTCACGTCCCGGGACAGCCTGGGGACCCAGTACTTC.

The chain uses TRBV9 and TRBJ2-5; TRBD2 matches at 9 bases. V lost 4 bases and J lost 9; bases outside the gene matches: 13. In germline, CDR1 is SGDLS, CDR2 YYNGEE. This CDR3 is 15 amino acids long. In nucleotides, the CDR3 is TGTGCCAGCAGCCCGCCTGGAGCGGGGGGACAGCCCCAGTACTTC. As protein: CASSPPGAGGQPQYF.

The chain employs TRBV7-2 and TRBJ2-7; D uncertain. The CDR3 runs to 14 residues. Germline V CDR1 and CDR2: SGHTA, FQGNSA. Trimming took 1 base from V and 3 from J, leaving 10 bases between them. The CDR3: CASSLGRKGYEQYF. The CDR3 coding sequence is TGTGCCAGCAGCTTAGGAAGGAAGGGCTACGAGCAGTACTTC.

The gene calls are TRBV24-1 and TRBJ2-7; D ambiguous. V was shortened by 4 bases and J by 2 bases, with 5 bases between the two germline ends. The germline V gene has CDR1 KGHDR and CDR2 SFDVKD. The CDR3 totals 12 residues. The CDR3 DNA follows: TGTGCCACCAGTGACCGAACCTACGAGCAGTACTTC. Its translation: CATSDRTYEQYF.

This clonotype was recorded many times. The chain combines TRBV4-1 with TRBJ1-5; possible D gene TRBD1, 5 bases. The ends were cut back, 2 bases at V and 0 bases at J, with 14 bases in the middle. Germline CDR1 and CDR2: MGHRA and YSYEKL. The CDR3 extends over 17 amino acids. The CDR3 protein is CASSQRYSRDSNQPQHF. For the CDR3, the DNA is TGCGCCAGCAGCCAACGGTACAGCAGGGATAGCAATCAGCCCCAGCATTTT.

Comments on this clonotype: The CDR3 end shows no conserved phenylalanine or tryptophan, and so a read error is likely. The DNA is left out, because the CDR3 cannot be placed on it with certainty; the CDR3 is given as TCRdb lists it. The CDR3 sequence: CATSRDQLGA. The gene calls are TRBV15 and TRBJ2-6; the table's D gene call, TRBD1, was not cross checked with the DNA. Germline values: CDR1 LNHNV, CDR2 YYDKDF (reference sequence). The CDR3 is 10 residues long, counting both termini.

This clonotype came up many times. The chain has TRBV29-1 and TRBJ1-1; D is unclear. V was cut by 8 bases and J by 5 bases, with 15 bases left in between. The CDR3 spans 12 residues. Germline CDR1 SQVTM, CDR2 ANQGSEA. Here the CDR3 reads CSSKFQYTEAFF. The CDR3 nucleotides are TGCAGCTCGAAATTTCAGTATACTGAAGCTTTCTTT.

This clonotype was observed a single time. The CDR3 region is CASSLVWTSGRYEQYF. The CDR3 region has the DNA TGCGCCAGCAGCTTAGTTTGGACTAGCGGAAGATACGAGCAGTACTTC. This chain links TRBV5-1 with TRBJ2-7; 10 bases agree with TRBD2. This CDR3 comprises 16 residues. Germline values: CDR1 SGHRS, CDR2 YFSETQ. V was pared by 2 bases and J by 4 bases, with 9 bases of the junction left unmatched.

This clonotype was observed a single time. This chain joins TRBV12-3 or TRBV12-4 and TRBJ1-3; D perhaps matches TRBD1 (5 bases). The CDR3 length is 15 residues. The V and J ends lost 6 bases and 4 bases respectively, with 16 bases between them. CDR3 nucleotide sequence: TGTGCCAGCAGCGTGTCTTCGGGGGTCGGAAACACCATATATTTT. It encodes CASSVSSGVGNTIYF.

This clonotype came up many times. The chain couples TRBV5-1 to TRBJ1-1; perhaps TRBD1 as D (5 bases). This CDR3 has 14 residues. Germline CDR1 SGHRS, CDR2 YFSETQ. V was trimmed by 3 bases and J by 4 bases, leaving 13 bases between them. CDR3 coding DNA: TGCGCCAGCAGCTACCGACCGGGGGGCACTGAAGCTTTCTTT. Translation: CASSYRPGGTEAFF. Filled out from reference TRBV5-1 and TRBJ1-1, the complete variable domain reads KAGVTQTPRYLIKTRGQQVTLSCSPISGHRSVSWYQQTPGQGLQFLFEYFSETQRNKGNFPGRFSGRQFSNSRSEMNVSTLELGDSALYLCASSYRPGGTEAFFGQGTRLTVV.

This clonotype has a count of ten or more. The chain combines TRBV5-4 with TRBJ2-5, with 9 bases that match TRBD2. The CDR3 loop spans 13 amino acids. Germline trimming cut 2 bases from V and 10 bases from J; bases unmatched to any gene: 6. CDR1 and CDR2 (germline): SGHNT, YYREEE (reference sequence). The CDR3 coding sequence is TGTGCCAGCAGCTTACCAGCGGGGGGAAACCAGTACTTC. It codes for CASSLPAGGNQYF.

This clonotype appeared a few times. This chain links TRBV20-1 with TRBJ2-3, with D unclear. CDR1 and CDR2 from the germline V gene are DFQATT and SNEGSKA (reference sequence). The CDR3 is made up of 12 amino acids. Trimming pared 0 bases from V and 13 bases from J, leaving 14 bases between. CDR3 sequence (DNA): TGCAGTGCTAGAGACCTCGTAGGGATGGAGTATTTT. Translated, it gives CSARDLVGMEYF.

The chain links TRBV5-1 to TRBJ2-7; D gene ambiguous. Germline V gene lookup returns CDR1 SGHRS and CDR2 YFSETQ. The V end was cut by 0 bases, the J end by 7 bases, with 14 bases between. The CDR3 totals 14 residues. The CDR3 protein is CASSLGLAYNEQYF. The DNA for the CDR3 is TGCGCCAGCAGCTTGGGGTTAGCCTACAATGAGCAGTACTTC.

As concerns this clonotype: This may arise from a read error, as a much more abundant clone is one base away. The V call is TRBV6-2 or TRBV6-3, the J call TRBJ1-2; D uncertain. The CDR3 extends over 14 amino acids. The germline gives CDR1 MNHEY, CDR2 SVGEGT. CDR3: CASSYFGFNYGFTF. The CDR3 nucleotides are TGTGCCAGCAGTTACTTCGGTTTTAACTATGGCTTCACCTTC.

This chain links TRBV7-9 with TRBJ2-7, with 8 bases lining up with TRBD1. The CDR3 is 12 residues long. Germline CDR1 SEHNR, CDR2 FQNEAQ (reference sequence). With V trimmed by 2 bases and J by 11 bases, 5 bases remained unmatched. Here the CDR3 reads CASSLRQGAKYF. CDR3 DNA sequence: TGTGCCAGCAGCTTACGGCAGGGGGCGAAGTACTTC.